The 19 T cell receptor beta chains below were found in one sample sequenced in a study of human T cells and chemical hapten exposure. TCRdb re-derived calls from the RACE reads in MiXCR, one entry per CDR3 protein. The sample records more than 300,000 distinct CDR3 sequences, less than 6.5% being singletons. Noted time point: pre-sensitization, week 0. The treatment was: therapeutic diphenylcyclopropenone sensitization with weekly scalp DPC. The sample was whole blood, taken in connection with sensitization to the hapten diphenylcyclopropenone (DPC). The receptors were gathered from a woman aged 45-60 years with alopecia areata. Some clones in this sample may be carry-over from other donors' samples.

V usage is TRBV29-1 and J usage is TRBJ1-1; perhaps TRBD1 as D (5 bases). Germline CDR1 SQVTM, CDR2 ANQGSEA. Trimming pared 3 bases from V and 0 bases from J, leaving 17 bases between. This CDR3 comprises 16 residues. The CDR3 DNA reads TGCAGCGTTGATAAGGGGACCGGAACTCTGAACACTGAAGCTTTCTTT. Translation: CSVDKGTGTLNTEAFF.

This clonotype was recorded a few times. CDR3 region: CASSLVPGPSSYNEQFF. As DNA, the CDR3 is TGTGCCAGCAGCTTGGTTCCCGGCCCGAGCTCCTACAATGAGCAGTTCTTC. The chain is built from TRBV5-4 and TRBJ2-1; no definite D call. The CDR3 is made up of 17 amino acids. Germline loops: CDR1 SGHNT, CDR2 YYREEE (reference sequence). V gave up 0 bases and J gave up 0 bases, with 13 bases separating them.

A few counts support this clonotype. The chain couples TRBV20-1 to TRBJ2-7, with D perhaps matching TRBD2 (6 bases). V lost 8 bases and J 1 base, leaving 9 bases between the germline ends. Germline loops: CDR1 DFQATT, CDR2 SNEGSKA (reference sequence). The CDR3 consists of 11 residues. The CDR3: CSSGLSYEQYF. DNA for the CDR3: TGCAGTTCCGGACTATCCTACGAGCAGTACTTC.

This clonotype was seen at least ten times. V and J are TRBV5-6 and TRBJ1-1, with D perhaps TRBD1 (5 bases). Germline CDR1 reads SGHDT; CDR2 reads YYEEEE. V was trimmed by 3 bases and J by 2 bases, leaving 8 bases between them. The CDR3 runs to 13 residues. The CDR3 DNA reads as TGTGCCAGCAGCTACGACAGAAACACTGAAGCTTTCTTT. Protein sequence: CASSYDRNTEAFF.

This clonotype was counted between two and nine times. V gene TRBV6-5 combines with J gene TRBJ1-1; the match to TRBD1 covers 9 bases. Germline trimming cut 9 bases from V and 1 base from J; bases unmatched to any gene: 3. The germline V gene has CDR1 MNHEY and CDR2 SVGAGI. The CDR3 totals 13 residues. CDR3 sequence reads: CASGQGQNTEAFF. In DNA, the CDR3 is TGTGCCAGTGGACAGGGGCAGAACACTGAAGCTTTCTTT.

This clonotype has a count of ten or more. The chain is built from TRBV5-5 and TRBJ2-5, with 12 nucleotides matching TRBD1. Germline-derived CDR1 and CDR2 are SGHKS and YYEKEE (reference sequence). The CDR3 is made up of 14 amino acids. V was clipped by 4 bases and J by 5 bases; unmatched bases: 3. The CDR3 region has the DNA TGTGCCAGCAGCCGGGGACAGGGGGCCGAGACCCAGTACTTC. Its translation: CASSRGQGAETQYF.

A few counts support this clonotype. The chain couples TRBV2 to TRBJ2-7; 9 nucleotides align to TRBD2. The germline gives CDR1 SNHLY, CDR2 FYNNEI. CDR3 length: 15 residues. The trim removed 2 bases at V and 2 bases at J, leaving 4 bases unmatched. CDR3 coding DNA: TGTGCCAGCAGTGAAAATAGCGGGGGCCCCTACGAGCAGTACTTC. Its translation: CASSENSGGPYEQYF. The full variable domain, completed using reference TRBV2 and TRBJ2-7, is EPEVTQTPSHQVTQMGQEVILRCVPISNHLYFYWYRQILGQKVEFLVSFYNNEISEKSEIFDDQFSVERPDGSNFTLKIRSTKLEDSAMYFCASSENSGGPYEQYFGPGTRLTVT.

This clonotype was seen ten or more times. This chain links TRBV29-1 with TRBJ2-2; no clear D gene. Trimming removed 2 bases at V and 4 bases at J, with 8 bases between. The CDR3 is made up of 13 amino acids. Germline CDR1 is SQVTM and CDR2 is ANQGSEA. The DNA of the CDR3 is TGCAGCGTTGAATCTACCTTCACCGGGGAGCTGTTTTTT. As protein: CSVESTFTGELFF.

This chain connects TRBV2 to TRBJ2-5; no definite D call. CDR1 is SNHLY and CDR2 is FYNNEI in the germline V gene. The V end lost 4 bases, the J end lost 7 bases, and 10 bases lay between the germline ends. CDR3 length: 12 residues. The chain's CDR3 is CASSASPGTQYF. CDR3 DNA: TGTGCCAGCAGTGCCTCTCCGGGGACCCAGTACTTC.

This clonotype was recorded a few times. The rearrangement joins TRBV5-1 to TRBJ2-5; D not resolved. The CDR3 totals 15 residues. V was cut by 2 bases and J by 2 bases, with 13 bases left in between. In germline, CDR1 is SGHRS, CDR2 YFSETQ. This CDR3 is CASSFRSNPQETQYF. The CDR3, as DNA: TGCGCCAGCAGCTTCAGGTCGAATCCTCAAGAGACCCAGTACTTC. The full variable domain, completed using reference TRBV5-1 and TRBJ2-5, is KAGVTQTPRYLIKTRGQQVTLSCSPISGHRSVSWYQQTPGQGLQFLFEYFSETQRNKGNFPGRFSGRQFSNSRSEMNVSTLELGDSALYLCASSFRSNPQETQYFGPGTRLLVL.

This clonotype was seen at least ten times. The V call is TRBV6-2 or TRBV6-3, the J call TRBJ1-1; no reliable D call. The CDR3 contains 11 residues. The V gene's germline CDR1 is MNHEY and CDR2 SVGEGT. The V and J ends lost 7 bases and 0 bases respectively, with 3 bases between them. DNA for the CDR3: TGTGCCAGCAAGGTGAACACTGAAGCTTTCTTT. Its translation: CASKVNTEAFF.

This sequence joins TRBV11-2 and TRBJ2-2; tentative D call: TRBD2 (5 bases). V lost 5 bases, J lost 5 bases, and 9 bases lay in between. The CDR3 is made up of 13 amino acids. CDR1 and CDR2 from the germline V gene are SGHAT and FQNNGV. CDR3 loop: CASSQDLTGELFF. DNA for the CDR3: TGTGCCAGCAGCCAGGACTTGACCGGGGAGCTGTTTTTT.

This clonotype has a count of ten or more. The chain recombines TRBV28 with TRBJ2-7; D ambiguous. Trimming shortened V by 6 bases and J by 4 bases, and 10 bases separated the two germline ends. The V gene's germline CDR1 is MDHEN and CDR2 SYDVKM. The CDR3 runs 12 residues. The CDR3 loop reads CASSLVGYEQYF. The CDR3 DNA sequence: TGTGCCAGCAGCTTAGTGGGGTACGAGCAGTACTTC.

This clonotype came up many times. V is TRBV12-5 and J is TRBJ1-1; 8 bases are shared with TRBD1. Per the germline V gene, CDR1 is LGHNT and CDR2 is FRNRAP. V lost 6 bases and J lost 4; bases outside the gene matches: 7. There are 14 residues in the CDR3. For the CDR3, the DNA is TGTGCTAGTGGACCACAGGGGGTCGGCACTGAAGCTTTCTTT. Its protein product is CASGPQGVGTEAFF.

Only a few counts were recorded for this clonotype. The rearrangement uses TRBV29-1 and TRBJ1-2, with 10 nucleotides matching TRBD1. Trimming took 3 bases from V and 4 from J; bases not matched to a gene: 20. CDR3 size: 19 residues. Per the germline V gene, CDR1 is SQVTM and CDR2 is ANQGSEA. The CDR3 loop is CSVEKLIWTGGNLSYGYTF. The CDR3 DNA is TGCAGCGTTGAGAAGCTCATTTGGACAGGGGGGAACTTATCCTATGGCTACACCTTC.

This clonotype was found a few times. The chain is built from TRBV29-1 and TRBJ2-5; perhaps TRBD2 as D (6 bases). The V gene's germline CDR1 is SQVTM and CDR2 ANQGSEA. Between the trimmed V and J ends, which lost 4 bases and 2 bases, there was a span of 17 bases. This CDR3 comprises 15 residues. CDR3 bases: TGCAGCGTTGTATTGAATAGCGGACCACAAGAGACCCAGTACTTC. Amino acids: CSVVLNSGPQETQYF.

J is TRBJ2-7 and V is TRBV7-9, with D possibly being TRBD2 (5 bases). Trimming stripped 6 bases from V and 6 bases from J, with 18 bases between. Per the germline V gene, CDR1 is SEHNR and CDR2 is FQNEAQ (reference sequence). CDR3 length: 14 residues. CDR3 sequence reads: CASSPMGAGPEQYF. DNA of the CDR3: TGTGCCAGCAGTCCGATGGGAGCCGGCCCCGAGCAGTACTTC.

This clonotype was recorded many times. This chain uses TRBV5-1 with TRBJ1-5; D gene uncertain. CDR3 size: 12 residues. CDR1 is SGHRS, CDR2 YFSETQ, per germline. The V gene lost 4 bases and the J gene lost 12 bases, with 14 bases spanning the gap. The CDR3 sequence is CASSPEDGHQHF. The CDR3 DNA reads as TGCGCCAGCAGCCCGGAAGATGGGCACCAGCATTTT. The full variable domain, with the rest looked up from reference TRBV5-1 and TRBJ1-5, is KAGVTQTPRYLIKTRGQQVTLSCSPISGHRSVSWYQQTPGQGLQFLFEYFSETQRNKGNFPGRFSGRQFSNSRSEMNVSTLELGDSALYLCASSPEDGHQHFGDGTRLSIL.

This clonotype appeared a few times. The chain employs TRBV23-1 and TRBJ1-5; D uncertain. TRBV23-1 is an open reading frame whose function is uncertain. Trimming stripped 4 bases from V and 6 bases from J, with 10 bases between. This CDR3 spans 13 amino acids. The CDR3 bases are TGCGCCAGCAGTCCGAGGGCAGCTCAGCCCCAGCATTTT. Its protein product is CASSPRAAQPQHF.